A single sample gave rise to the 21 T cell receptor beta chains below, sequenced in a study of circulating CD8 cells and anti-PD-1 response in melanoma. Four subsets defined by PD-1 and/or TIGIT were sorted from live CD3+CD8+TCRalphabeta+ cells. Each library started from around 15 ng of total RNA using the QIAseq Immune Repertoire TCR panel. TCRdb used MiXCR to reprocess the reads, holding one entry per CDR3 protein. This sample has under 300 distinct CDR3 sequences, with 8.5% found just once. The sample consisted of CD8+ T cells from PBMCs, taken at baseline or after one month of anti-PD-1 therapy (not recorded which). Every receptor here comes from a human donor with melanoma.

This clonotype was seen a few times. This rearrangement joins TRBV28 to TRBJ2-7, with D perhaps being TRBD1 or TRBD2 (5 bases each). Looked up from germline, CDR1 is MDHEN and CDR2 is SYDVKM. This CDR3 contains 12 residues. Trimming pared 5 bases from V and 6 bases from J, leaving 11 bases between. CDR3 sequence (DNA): TGTGCCAGCAGTCCAGGGAGCAGCGAGCAGTACTTC. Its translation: CASSPGSSEQYF. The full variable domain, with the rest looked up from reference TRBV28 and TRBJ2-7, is DVKVTQSSRYLVKRTGEKVFLECVQDMDHENMFWYRQDPGLGLRLIYFSYDVKMKEKGDIPEGYSVSREKKERFSLILESASTNQTSMYLCASSPGSSEQYFGPGTRLTVT.

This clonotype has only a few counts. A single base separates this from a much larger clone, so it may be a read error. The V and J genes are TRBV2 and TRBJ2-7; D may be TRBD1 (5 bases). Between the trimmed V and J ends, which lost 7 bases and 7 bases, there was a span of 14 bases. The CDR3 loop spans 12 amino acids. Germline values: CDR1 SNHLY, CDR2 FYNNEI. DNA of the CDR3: TGTGCCAGCAAACAGGATCTACGGGAGCAGTACTTC. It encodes CASKQDLREQYF.

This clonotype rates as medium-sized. The CDR3 sequence: CASSLERGTGNTGELFF. CDR3 sequence (DNA): TGTGCCAGCAGCTTGGAACGCGGGACAGGCAACACCGGGGAGCTGTTTTTT. This chain links TRBV5-5 with TRBJ2-2; 8 positions agree with TRBD1. Germline loops: CDR1 SGHKS, CDR2 YYEKEE (reference sequence). The CDR3 has 17 residues. V lost 0 bases, J lost 2 bases, and 6 bases stayed unmatched.

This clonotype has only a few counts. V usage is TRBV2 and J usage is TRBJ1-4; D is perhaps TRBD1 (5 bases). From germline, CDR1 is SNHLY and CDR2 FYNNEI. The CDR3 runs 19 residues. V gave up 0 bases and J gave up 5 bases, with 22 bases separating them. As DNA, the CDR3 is TGTGCCAGCAGTGAAGCGCTTCCGGGAGAACTAGGGGTGAATGAAAAACTGTTTTTT. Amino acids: CASSEALPGELGVNEKLFF. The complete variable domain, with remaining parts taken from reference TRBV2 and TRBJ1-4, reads EPEVTQTPSHQVTQMGQEVILRCVPISNHLYFYWYRQILGQKVEFLVSFYNNEISEKSEIFDDQFSVERPDGSNFTLKIRSTKLEDSAMYFCASSEALPGELGVNEKLFFGSGTQLSVL.

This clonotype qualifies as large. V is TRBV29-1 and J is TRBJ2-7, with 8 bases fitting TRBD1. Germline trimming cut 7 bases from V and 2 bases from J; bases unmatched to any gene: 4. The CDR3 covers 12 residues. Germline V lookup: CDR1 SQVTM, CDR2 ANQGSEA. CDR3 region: CSAGTGTYEQYF. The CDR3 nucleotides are TGCAGCGCCGGGACAGGTACCTACGAGCAGTACTTC.

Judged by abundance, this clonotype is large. The CDR3 coding sequence is TGTGCCAGCCGAAGACTCGTAGACGAGCAGTTCTTC. Translating gives CASRRLVDEQFF. The chain joins TRBV25-1 to TRBJ2-1, with D hard to call. The germline V gene has CDR1 MGHDK and CDR2 SYGVNS. Trimming removed 8 bases at V and 10 bases at J, with 15 bases between. The CDR3 covers 12 residues.

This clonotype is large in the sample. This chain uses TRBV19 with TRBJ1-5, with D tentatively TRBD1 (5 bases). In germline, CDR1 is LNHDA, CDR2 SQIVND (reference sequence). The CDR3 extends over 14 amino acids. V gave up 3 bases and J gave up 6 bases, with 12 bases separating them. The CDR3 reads CASSMGTVSQPQHF. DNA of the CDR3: TGTGCCAGTAGTATGGGGACTGTCAGTCAGCCCCAGCATTTT. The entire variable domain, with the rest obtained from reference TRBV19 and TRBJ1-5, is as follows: DGGITQSPKYLFRKEGQNVTLSCEQNLNHDAMYWYRQDPGQGLRLIYYSQIVNDFQKGDIAEGYSVSREKKESFPLTVTSAQKNPTAFYLCASSMGTVSQPQHFGDGTRLSIL.

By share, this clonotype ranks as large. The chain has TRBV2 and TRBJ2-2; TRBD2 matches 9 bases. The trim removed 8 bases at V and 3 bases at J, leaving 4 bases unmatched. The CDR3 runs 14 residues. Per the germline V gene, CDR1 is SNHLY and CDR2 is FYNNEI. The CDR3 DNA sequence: TGTGCCAGCGAGCGGGGGGCTTACACCGGGGAGCTGTTTTTT. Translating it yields CASERGAYTGELFF.

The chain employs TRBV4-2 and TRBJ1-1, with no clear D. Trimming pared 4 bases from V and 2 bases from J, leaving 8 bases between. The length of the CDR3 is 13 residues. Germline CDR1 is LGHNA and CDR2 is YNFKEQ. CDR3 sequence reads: CASSPSSNTEAFF. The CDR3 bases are TGTGCCAGCAGCCCATCATCAAACACTGAAGCTTTCTTT.

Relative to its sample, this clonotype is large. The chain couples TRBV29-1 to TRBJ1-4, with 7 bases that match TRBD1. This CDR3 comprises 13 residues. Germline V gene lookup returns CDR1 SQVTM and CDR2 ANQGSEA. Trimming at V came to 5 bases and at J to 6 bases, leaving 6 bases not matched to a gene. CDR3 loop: CSVRRGLDEKLFF. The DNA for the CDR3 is TGCAGCGTTCGAAGGGGGCTGGATGAAAAACTGTTTTTT.

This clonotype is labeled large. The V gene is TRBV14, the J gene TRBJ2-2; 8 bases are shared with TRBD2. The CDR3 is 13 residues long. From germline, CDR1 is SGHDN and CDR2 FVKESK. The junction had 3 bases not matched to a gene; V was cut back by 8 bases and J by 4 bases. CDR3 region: CASGRGGTGELFF. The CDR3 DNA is TGTGCCAGCGGCCGGGGGGGCACCGGGGAGCTGTTTTTT.

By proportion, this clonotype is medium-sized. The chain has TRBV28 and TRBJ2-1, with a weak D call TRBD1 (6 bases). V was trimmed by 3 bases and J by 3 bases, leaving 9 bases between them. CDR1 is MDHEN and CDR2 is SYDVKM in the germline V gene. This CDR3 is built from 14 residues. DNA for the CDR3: TGTGCCAGCAGTTTTGAAGGGGGCTACAATGAGCAGTTCTTC. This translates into CASSFEGGYNEQFF. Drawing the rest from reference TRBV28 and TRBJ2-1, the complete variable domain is DVKVTQSSRYLVKRTGEKVFLECVQDMDHENMFWYRQDPGLGLRLIYFSYDVKMKEKGDIPEGYSVSREKKERFSLILESASTNQTSMYLCASSFEGGYNEQFFGPGTRLTVL.

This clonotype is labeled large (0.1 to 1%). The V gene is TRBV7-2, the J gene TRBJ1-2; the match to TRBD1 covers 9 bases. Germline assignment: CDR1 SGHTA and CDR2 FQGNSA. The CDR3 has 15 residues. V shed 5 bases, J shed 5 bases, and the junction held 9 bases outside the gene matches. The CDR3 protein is CASSGRDRVTYGYTF. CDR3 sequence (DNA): TGTGCCAGCAGCGGCCGGGACAGGGTGACTTATGGCTACACCTTC.

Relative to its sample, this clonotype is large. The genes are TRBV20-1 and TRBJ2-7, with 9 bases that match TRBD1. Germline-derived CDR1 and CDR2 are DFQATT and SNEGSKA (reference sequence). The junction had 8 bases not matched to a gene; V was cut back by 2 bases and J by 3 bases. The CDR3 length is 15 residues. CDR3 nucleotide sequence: TGCAGTGCTAGATCGGACCGACAGGGGGACTACGAGCAGTACTTC. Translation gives CSARSDRQGDYEQYF.

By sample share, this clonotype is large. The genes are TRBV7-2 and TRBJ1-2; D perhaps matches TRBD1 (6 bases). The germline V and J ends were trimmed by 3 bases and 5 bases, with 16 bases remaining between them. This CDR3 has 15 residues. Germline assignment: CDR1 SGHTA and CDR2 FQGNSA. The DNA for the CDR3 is TGTGCCAGCAGCTTCGGGGGGGCCCTGGGTTATGGCTACACCTTC. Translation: CASSFGGALGYGYTF.

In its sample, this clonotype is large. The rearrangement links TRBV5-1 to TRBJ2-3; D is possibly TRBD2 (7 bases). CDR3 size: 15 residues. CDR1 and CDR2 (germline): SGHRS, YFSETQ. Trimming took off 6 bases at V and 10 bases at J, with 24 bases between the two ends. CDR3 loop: CASMNRDPIGGPQYF. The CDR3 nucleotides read TGCGCCAGCATGAACCGGGACCCGATCGGGGGGCCGCAGTATTTT.

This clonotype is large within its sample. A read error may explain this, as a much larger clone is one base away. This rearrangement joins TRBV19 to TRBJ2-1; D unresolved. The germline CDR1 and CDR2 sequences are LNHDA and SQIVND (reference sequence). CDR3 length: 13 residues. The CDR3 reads CGARSPLYNEQFF. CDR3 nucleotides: TGTGGGGCTCGGTCCCCTCTCTACAATGAGCAGTTCTTC.

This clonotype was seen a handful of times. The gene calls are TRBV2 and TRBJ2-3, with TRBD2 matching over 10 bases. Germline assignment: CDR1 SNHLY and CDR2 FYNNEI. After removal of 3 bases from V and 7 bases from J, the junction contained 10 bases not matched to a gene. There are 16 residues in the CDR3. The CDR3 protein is CASSDVLAGEVYTQYF. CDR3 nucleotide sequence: TGTGCCAGCAGTGACGTCCTAGCGGGGGAGGTGTATACGCAGTATTTT.

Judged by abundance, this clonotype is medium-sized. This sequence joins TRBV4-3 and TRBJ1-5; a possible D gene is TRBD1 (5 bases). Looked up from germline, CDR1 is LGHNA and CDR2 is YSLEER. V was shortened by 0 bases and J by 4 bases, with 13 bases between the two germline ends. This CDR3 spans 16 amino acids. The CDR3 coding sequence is TGCGCCAGCAGCCAAGATTTACAGGTGCGGAATCAGCCCCAGCATTTT. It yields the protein CASSQDLQVRNQPQHF.

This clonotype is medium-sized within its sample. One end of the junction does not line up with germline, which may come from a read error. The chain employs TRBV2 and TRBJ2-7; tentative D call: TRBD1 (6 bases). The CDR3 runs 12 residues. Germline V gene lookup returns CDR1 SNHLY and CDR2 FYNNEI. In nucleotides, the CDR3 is TGTACCAGCAAACAGGGTCTACGGGAGCAGTACTTC. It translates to CTSKQGLREQYF.

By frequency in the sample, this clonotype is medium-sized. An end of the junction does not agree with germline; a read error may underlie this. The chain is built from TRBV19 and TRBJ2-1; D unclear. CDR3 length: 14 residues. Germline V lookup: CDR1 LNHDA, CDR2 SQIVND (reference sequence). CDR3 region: CASSISASHNEQFF. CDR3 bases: TGTGCCAGTAGTATTTCGGCCTCCCACAATGAGCAGTTCTTC.